This entry describes one TCR beta chain. The antigen remains undetermined. This table comes from immunoSEQ multiplex PCR, and its TCRdb copy is limited to in-frame clones, with some not included. The profile shows under 200,000 clones, roughly 93% of them singletons. This specimen belongs to a study of T cell responses to AZD1222 COVID-19 vaccine. Whole-study context: Pooled in the analysis were second doses at about 4 or about 12 weeks. Study-wide results and caveats: CD4 TCRs associated with vaccination spanned spike, dominating at 160-218 and 743-854. Scientists sampled the repertoires only once the peak T cell response had passed. Clonal diversity may have been underestimated, and the donors were mostly white British, with more females than males.

Germline CDR1 MDHEN, CDR2 SYDVKM. This CDR3 has 15 amino acids. V gave up 5 bases and J gave up 4 bases, with 15 bases separating them. The TCR was taken from an adult in good health. The source material was peripheral blood, sampled on day 0 of AZD1222 vaccination. The rearrangement links TRBV28 to TRBJ2-1, with D maybe TRBD2 (6 bases). The CDR3 DNA is TGTGCCAGCAGTCCGACGGGGGAGGATTACAATGAGCAGTTCTTC. It specifies CASSPTGEDYNEQFF.